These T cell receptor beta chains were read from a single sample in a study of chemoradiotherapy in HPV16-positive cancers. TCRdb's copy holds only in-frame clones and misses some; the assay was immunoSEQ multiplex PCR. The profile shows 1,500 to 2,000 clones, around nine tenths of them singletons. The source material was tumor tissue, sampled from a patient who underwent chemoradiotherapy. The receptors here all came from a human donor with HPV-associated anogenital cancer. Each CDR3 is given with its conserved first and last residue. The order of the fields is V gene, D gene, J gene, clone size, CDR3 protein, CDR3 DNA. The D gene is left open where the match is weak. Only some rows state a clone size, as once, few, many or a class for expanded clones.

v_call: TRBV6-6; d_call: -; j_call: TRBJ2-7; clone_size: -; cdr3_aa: CASSPPGVNHYEQYF; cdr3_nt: TGTGCCAGCAGCCCCCCGGGGGTCAACCACTACGAGCAGTACTTC
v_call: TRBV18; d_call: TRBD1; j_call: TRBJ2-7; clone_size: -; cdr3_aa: CASSPPDRGIPYEQYF; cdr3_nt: TGTGCCAGCTCACCTCCGGACAGGGGTATCCCCTACGAGCAGTACTTC
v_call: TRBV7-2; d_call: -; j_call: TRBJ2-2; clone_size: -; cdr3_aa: CASSLRGGTGELFF; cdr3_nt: TGTGCCAGCAGTCTGAGGGGGGGCACCGGGGAGCTGTTTTTT
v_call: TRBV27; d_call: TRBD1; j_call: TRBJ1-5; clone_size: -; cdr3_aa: CASSRISGGQDQPQHF; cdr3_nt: TGTGCCAGCAGTCGCATTTCAGGGGGTCAGGATCAGCCCCAGCATTTT
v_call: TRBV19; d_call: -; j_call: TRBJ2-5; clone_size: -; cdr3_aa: CASSARYGGETQYF; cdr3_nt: TGTGCCAGTAGTGCCCGCTATGGGGGAGAGACCCAGTACTTC
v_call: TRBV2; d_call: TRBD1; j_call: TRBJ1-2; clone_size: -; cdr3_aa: CASRLIRDREGGYTF; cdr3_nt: TGTGCCAGCAGACTTATAAGGGACAGGGAAGGAGGCTACACCTTC
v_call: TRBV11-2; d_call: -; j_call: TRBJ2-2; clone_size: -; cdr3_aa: CASTLGGRIGELFF; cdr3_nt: TGTGCCAGCACACTCGGGGGGCGCATCGGGGAGCTGTTTTTT
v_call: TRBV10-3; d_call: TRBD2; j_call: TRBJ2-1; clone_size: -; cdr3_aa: CAISGLAGEQFF; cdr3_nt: TGTGCCATCAGCGGACTAGCAGGAGAGCAGTTCTTC
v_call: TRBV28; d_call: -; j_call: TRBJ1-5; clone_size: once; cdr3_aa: CASSFNRVDQPQHF; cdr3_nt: TGTGCCAGCAGTTTCAACAGGGTCGATCAGCCCCAGCATTTT
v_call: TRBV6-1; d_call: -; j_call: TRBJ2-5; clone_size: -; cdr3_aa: CASSESEQNLQETQYF; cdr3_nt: TGTGCCAGCAGTGAATCGGAACAGAATCTACAAGAGACCCAGTACTTC
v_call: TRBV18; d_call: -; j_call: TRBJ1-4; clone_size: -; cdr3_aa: CASSLSARGSDEKLFF; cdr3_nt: TGTGCCAGCTCACTTTCGGCTAGGGGCTCTGATGAAAAACTGTTTTTT
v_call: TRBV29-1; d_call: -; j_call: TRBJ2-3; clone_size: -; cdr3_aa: CSVEGGKGTDTQYF; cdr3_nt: TGCAGCGTTGAAGGAGGGAAGGGAACAGATACGCAGTATTTT
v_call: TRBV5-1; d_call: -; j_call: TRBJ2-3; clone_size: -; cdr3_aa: CASSFGNSNTDTQYF; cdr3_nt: TGCGCCAGCAGCTTCGGGAACAGCAACACAGATACGCAGTATTTT
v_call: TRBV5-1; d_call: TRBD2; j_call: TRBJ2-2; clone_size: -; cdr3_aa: CASSLDSSGGNTGELFF; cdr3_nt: TGCGCCAGCAGCTTGGACTCTAGCGGGGGGAACACCGGGGAGCTGTTTTTT
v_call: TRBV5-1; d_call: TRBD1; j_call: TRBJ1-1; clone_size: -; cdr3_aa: CASSRDRGNTEAFF; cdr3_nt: TGCGCCAGCAGCAGGGACAGGGGGAACACTGAAGCTTTCTTT
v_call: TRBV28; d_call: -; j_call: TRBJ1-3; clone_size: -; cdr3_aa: CASSLPGTNGNTIYF; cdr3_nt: TGTGCCAGCAGCCTTCCCGGGACAAACGGAAACACCATATATTTT
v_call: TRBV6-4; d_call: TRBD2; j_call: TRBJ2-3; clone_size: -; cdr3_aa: CASSDSKASGGRQAHTDTQYF; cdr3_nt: TGTGCCAGCAGTGACTCGAAGGCTAGCGGGGGCCGCCAGGCCCACACAGATACGCAGTATTTT
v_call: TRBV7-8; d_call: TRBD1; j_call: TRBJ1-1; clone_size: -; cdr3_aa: CASSPRQGTGNTEAFF; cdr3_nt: TGTGCCAGCAGCCCGCGCCAAGGGACAGGGAACACTGAAGCTTTCTTT
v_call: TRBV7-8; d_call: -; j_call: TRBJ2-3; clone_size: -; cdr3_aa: CASSTGDAGTDTQYF; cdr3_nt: TGCGCCAGCAGCACCGGGGACGCGGGCACAGATACGCAGTATTTT
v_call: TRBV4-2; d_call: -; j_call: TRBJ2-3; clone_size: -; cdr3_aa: CASSQEITPNTQYF; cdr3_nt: TGTGCCAGCAGCCAAGAGATAACTCCTAATACGCAGTATTTT
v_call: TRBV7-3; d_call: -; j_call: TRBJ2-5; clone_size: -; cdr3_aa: CASSLGHQETQYF; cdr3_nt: TGTGCCAGCAGCTTGGGACACCAAGAGACCCAGTACTTC
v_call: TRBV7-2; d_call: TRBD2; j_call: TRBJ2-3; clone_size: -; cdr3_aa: CASSYGLAGDDTQYF; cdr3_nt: TGTGCCAGCAGCTATGGACTAGCGGGAGATGATACGCAGTATTTT
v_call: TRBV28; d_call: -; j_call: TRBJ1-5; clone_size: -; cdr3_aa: CASSFPSVGLGSNQPQHF; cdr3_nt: TGTGCCAGCAGTTTTCCCTCCGTGGGGTTAGGGAGCAATCAGCCCCAGCATTTT
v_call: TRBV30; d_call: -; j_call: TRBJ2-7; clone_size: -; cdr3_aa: CAWSADPLGSYEQYF; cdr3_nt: TGTGCCTGGAGTGCGGACCCATTAGGATCCTACGAGCAGTACTTC
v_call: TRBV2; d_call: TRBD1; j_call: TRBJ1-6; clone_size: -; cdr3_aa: CASSGRQGANNSPLHF; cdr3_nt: TGTGCCAGCAGTGGGAGGCAGGGGGCAAATAATTCACCCCTCCACTTT
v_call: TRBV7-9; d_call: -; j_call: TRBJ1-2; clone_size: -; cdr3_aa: CDQPRMGDGYTF; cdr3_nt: TGTGACCAGCCTCGGATGGGGGACGGCTACACCTTC
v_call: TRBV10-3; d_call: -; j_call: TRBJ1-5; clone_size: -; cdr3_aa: CAISESVDGGGNQPQHF; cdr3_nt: TGTGCCATCAGTGAGTCAGTAGATGGGGGAGGAAATCAGCCCCAGCATTTT
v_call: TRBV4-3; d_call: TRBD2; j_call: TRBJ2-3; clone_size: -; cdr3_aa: CASSQDYATSGDTFTDTQYF; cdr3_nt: TGCGCCAGCAGCCAAGATTATGCGACTAGCGGGGATACCTTCACAGATACGCAGTATTTT
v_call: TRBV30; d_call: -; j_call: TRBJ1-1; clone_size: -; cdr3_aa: CAWSDERKNTEAFF; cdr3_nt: TGTGCCTGGAGTGACGAGAGGAAGAACACTGAAGCTTTCTTT
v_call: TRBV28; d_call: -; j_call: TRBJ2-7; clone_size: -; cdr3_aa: CASSTVSRSYEQYF; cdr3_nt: TGTGCCAGCAGTACCGTATCAAGATCCTACGAGCAGTACTTC
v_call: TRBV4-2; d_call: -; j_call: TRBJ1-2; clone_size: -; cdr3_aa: CASSQEGGAGGYTF; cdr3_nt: TGTGCCAGCAGCCAAGAGGGGGGGGCAGGTGGCTACACCTTC
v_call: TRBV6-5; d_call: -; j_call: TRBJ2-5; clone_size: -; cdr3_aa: CASSAPYQETQYF; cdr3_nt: TGTGCCAGCAGTGCCCCGTACCAAGAGACCCAGTACTTC
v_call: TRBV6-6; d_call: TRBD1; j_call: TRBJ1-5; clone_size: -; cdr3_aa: CASSYRQGVNQPQHF; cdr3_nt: TGTGCCAGCAGTTACCGGCAGGGGGTTAATCAGCCCCAGCATTTT
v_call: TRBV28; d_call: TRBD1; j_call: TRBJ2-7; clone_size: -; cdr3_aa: CASSSGTGVYEQYF; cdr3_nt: TGTGCCAGCAGTTCTGGGACAGGGGTATACGAGCAGTACTTC
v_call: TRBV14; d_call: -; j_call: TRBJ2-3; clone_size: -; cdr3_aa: CASSPWTYSAADTQYF; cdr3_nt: TGTGCCAGCAGCCCATGGACATACTCGGCCGCAGATACGCAGTATTTT
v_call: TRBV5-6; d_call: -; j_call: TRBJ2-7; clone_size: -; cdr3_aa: CASSRRGTYEQYF; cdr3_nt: TGTGCCAGCAGCCGGAGGGGGACTTACGAGCAGTACTTC
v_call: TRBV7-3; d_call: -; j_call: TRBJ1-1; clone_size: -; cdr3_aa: CASSLSGGGTEAFF; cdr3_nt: TGTGCCAGCAGCTTATCTGGAGGGGGGACTGAAGCTTTCTTT
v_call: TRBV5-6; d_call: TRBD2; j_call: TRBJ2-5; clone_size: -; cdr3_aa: CASSLRSGGASETQYF; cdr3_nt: TGTGCCAGCAGCTTGAGGAGCGGGGGGGCCTCGGAGACCCAGTACTTC
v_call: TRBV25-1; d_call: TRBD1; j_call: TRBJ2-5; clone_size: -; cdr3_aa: CASSEGLIDRAGETQYF; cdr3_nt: TGTGCCAGCAGTGAAGGCCTCATAGACAGGGCTGGGGAGACCCAGTACTTC
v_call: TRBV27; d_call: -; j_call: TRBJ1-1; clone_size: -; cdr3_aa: CASSFPGTTEAFF; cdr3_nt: TGTGCCAGCAGTTTCCCAGGGACCACTGAAGCTTTCTTT
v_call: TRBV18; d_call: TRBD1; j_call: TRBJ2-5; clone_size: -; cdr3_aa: CASSPGTNDRGYF; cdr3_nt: TGTGCCAGCTCACCGGGTACTAACGACAGGGGGTACTTC
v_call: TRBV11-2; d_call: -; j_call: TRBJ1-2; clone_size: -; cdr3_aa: CASSLLGTPNYGYTF; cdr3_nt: TGTGCCAGCAGCTTATTGGGGACACCCAACTATGGCTACACCTTC
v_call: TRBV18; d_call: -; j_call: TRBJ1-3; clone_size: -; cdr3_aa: CASSPLSRTRGNTIYF; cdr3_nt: TGTGCCAGCTCACCACTTTCGCGGACACGTGGAAACACCATATATTTT
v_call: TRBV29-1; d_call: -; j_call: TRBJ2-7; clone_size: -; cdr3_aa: CSVDVWTLSSYEQYF; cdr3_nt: TGCAGCGTTGATGTTTGGACTTTGAGCTCCTACGAGCAGTACTTC
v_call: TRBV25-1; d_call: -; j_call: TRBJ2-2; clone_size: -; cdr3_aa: CASSDSGHVTGELFF; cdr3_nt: TGTGCCAGCAGTGACTCAGGACACGTCACCGGGGAGCTGTTTTTT
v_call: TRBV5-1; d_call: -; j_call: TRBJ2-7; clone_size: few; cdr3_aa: CASSLAPGALAYEQYF; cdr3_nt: TGCGCCAGCAGCTTGGCTCCCGGGGCCCTAGCATACGAGCAGTACTTC
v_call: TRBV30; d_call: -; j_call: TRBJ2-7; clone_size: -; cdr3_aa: CAWTLHRDWRTYEQYF; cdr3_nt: TGTGCCTGGACACTTCACCGGGACTGGAGAACCTACGAGCAGTACTTC
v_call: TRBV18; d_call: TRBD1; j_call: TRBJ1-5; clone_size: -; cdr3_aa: CASSPQGADQPQHF; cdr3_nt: TGTGCCAGCTCACCACAGGGGGCGGATCAGCCCCAGCATTTT
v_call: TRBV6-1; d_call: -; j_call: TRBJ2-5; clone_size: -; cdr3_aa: CASSQDYQETQYF; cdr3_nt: TGTGCCAGCAGTCAAGACTACCAAGAGACCCAGTACTTC
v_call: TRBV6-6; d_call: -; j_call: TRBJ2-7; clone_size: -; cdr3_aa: CASSNGPIYEQYF; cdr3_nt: TGTGCCAGCAGTAATGGACCAATCTACGAGCAGTACTTC
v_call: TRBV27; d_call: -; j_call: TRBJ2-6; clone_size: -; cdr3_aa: CASSSPGTGANVLTF; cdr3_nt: TGTGCCAGCAGTTCACCAGGGACTGGGGCCAACGTCCTGACTTTC
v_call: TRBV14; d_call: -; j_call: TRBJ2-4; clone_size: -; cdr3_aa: CASRKSGADNIQYF; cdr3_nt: TGTGCCAGCAGAAAATCGGGAGCCGACAACATTCAGTACTTC
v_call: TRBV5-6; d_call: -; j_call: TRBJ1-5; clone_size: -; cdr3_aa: CASSLDREQPQHF; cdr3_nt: TGTGCCAGCAGCTTGGACAGGGAGCAGCCCCAGCATTTT
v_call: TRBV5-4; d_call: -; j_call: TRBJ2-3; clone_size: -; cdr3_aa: CASSFTDTQYF; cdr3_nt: TGTGCCAGCAGCTTCACAGATACGCAGTATTTT
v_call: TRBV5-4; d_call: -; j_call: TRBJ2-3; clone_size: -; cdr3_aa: CASILNVGLDGTDTQYF; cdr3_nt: TGTGCCAGCATACTGAATGTGGGTCTCGACGGCACAGATACGCAGTATTTT
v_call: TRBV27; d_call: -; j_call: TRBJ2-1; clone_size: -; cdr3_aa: CASSSPGAGVNEQFF; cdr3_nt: TGTGCCAGCAGTTCTCCGGGAGCAGGGGTAAATGAGCAGTTCTTC
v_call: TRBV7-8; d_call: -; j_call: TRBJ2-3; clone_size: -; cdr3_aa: CASSLVGGAGTDTQYF; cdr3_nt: TGTGCCAGCAGCTTAGTGGGCGGGGCTGGCACAGATACGCAGTATTTT
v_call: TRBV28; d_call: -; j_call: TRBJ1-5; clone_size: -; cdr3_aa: CASSAGGLNQPQHF; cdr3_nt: TGTGCCAGCAGCGCGGGGGGACTGAATCAGCCCCAGCATTTT
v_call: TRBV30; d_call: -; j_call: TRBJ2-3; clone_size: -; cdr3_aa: CAWSLQGPRADTQYF; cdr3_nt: TGTGCCTGGAGCCTCCAGGGGCCCCGAGCAGATACGCAGTATTTT